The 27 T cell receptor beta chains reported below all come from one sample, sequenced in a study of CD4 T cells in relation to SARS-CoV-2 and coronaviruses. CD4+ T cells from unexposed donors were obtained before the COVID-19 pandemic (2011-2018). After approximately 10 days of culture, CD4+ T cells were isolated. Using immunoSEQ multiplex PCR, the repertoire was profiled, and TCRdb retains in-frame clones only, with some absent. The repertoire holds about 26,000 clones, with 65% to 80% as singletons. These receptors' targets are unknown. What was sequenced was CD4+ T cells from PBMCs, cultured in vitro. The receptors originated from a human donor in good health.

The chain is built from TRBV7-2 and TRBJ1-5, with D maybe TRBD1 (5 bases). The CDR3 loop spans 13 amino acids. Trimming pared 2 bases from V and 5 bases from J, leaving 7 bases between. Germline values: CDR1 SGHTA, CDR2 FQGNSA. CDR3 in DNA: TGTGCCAGCAGCTTACAGGGCGATCAGCCCCAGCATTTT. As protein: CASSLQGDQPQHF.

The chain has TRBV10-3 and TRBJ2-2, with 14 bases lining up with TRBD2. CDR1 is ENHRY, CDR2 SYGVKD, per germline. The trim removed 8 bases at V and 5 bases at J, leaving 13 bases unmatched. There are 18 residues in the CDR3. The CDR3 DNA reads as TGTGCCATCTCTTCGGCGGGACTAGCGGGGGCTGGGACCGGGGAGCTGTTTTTT. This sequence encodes CAISSAGLAGAGTGELFF.

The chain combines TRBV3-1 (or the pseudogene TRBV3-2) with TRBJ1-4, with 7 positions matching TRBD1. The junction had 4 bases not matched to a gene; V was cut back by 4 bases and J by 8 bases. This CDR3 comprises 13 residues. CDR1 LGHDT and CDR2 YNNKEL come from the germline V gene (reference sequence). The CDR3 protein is CASSRGGVEKLFF. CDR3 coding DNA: TGTGCCAGCAGCCGAGGGGGCGTGGAAAAACTGTTTTTT.

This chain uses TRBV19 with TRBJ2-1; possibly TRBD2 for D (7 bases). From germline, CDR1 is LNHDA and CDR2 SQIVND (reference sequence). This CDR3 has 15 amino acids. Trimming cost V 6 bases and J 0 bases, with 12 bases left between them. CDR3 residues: CASRPGGPSYNEQFF. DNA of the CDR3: TGTGCCAGTAGGCCCGGGGGGCCCTCCTACAATGAGCAGTTCTTC.

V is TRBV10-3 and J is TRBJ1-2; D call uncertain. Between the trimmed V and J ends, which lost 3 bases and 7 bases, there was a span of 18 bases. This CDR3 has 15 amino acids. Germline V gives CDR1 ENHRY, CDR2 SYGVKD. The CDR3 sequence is CAISDYQTLVPGYTF. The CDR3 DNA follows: TGTGCCATCAGTGATTATCAGACGCTGGTGCCTGGCTACACCTTC.

The DNA of the CDR3 is TGTGCCAGCAGCCAAACCCGATTCCAGGCGGGGAAGTGGTGTGAAGCTTTCTTT. It codes for CASSQTRFQAGKWCEAFF. This chain joins TRBV3-1 (or the pseudogene TRBV3-2) and TRBJ1-1; D remains ambiguous. This CDR3 has 18 residues. Trimming stripped 2 bases from V and 7 bases from J, with 26 bases between. CDR1 LGHDT and CDR2 YNNKEL come from the germline V gene (reference sequence).

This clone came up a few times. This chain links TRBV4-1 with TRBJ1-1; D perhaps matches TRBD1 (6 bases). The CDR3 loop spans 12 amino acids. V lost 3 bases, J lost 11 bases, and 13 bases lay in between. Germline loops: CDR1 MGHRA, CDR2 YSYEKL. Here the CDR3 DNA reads TGCGCCAGCAGCCAGGGGGGGGCGAGGGCTTTCTTT. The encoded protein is CASSQGGARAFF.

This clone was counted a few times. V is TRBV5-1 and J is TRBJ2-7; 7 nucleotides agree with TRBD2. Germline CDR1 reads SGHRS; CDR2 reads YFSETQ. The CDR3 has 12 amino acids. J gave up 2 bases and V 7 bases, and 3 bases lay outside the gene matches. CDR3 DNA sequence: TGCGCCAGCGGGGGGGGACCCTACGAGCAGTACTTC. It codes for CASGGGPYEQYF.

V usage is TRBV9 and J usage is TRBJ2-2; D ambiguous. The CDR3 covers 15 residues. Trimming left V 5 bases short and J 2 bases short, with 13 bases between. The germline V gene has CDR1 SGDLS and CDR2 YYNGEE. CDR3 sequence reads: CASSAQSGNTGELFF. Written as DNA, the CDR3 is TGTGCCAGCAGTGCCCAGAGTGGAAACACCGGGGAGCTGTTTTTT.

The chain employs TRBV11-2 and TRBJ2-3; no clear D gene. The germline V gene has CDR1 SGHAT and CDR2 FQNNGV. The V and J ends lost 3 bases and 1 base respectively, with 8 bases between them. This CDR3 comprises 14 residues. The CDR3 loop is CASSLNGRTDTQYF. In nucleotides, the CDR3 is TGTGCCAGCAGCTTGAACGGACGCACAGATACGCAGTATTTT.

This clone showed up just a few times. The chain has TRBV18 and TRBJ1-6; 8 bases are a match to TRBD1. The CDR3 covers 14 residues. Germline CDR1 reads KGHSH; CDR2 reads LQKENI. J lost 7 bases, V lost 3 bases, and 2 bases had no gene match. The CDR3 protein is CASSPGQDNSPLHF. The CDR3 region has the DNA TGTGCCAGCTCACCGGGACAGGACAATTCACCCCTCCACTTT.

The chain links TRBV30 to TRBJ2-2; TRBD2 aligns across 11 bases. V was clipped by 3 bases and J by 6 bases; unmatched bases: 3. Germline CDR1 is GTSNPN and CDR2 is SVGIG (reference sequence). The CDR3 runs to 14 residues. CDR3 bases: TGTGCCTGGAGGGCACTAGCGGGAGCCGGGGAGCTGTTTTTT. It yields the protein CAWRALAGAGELFF.

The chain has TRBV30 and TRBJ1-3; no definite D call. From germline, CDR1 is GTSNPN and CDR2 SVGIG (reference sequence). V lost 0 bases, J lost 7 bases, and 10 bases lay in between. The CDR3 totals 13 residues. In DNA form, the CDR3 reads TGTGCCTGGAGTGTAGAGTGGGGTAACACCATATATTTT. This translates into CAWSVEWGNTIYF.

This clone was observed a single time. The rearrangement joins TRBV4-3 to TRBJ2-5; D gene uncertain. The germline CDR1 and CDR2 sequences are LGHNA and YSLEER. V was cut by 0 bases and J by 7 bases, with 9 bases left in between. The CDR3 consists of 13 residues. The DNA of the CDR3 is TGCGCCAGCAGCCAAGAGACCTGGGGGACCCAGTACTTC. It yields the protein CASSQETWGTQYF.

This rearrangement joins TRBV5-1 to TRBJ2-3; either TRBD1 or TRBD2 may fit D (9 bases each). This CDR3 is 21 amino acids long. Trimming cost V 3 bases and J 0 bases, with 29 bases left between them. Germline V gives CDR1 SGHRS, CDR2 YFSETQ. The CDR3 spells CASSWRRDRVLAGASTDTQYF. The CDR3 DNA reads TGCGCCAGCAGCTGGAGGCGGGACAGGGTACTAGCGGGCGCCAGCACAGATACGCAGTATTTT.

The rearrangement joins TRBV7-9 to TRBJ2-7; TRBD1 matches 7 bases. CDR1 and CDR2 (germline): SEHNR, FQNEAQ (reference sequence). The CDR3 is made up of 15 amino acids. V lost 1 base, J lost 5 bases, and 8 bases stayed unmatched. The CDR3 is CASSLERGRIDEQYF. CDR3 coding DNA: TGTGCCAGCAGCTTAGAGAGGGGGCGGATCGACGAGCAGTACTTC.

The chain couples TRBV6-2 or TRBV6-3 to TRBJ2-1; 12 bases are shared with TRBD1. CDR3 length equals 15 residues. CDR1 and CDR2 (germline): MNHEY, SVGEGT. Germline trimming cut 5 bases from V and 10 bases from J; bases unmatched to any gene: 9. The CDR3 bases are TGTGCCAGCAGTCCCCCGGGACAGGGGGCAAGAGAGCAGTTCTTC. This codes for CASSPPGQGAREQFF.

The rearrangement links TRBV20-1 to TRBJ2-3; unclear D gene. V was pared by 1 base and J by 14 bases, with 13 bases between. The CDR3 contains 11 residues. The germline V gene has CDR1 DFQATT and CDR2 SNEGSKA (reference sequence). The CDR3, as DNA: TGCAGTGCTAGAGGAGCGCACGATCCGTATTTT. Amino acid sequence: CSARGAHDPYF.

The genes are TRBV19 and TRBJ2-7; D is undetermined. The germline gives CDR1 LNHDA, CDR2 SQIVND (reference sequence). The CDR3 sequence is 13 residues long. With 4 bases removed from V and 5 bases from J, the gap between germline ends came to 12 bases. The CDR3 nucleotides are TGTGCCAGTAGTACCGGTGCCGGTGACGAGCAGTACTTC. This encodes CASSTGAGDEQYF.

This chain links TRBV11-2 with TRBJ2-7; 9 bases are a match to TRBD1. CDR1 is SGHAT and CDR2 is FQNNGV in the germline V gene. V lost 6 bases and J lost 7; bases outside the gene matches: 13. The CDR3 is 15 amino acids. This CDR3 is CASRRAGTGISEQYF. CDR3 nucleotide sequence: TGTGCCAGCAGACGGGCCGGGACAGGGATTTCGGAGCAGTACTTC.

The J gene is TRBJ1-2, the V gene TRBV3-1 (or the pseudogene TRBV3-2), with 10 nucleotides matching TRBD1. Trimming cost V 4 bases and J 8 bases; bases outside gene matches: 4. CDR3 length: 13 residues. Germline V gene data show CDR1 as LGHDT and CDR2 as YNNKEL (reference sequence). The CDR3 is CASSPGQGQGYTF. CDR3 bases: TGTGCCAGCAGCCCGGGACAGGGGCAAGGCTACACCTTC.

CDR3 loop: CASSFSRGGAGRRDTQYF. In nucleotides, the CDR3 is TGTGCCAGCAGCTTCAGCCGGGGCGGGGCGGGTCGACGGGATACGCAGTATTTT. The rearrangement joins TRBV7-2 to TRBJ2-3, with D perhaps matching TRBD2 (6 bases). Germline V CDR1 and CDR2: SGHTA, FQGNSA. V lost 3 bases and J 6 bases, leaving 25 bases between the germline ends. CDR3 size: 18 residues. Full variable domain (remainder filled in from reference TRBV7-2 and TRBJ2-3): GAGVSQSPSNKVTEKGKDVELRCDPISGHTALYWYRQSLGQGLEFLIYFQGNSAPDKSGLPSDRFSAERTGGSVSTLTIQRTQQEDSAVYLCASSFSRGGAGRRDTQYFGPGTRLTVL.

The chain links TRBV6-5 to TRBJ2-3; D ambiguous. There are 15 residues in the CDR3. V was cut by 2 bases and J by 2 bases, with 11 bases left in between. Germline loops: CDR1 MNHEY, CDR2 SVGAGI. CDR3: CASSYGYFSTDTQYF. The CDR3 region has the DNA TGTGCCAGCAGTTACGGCTACTTTTCCACAGATACGCAGTATTTT.

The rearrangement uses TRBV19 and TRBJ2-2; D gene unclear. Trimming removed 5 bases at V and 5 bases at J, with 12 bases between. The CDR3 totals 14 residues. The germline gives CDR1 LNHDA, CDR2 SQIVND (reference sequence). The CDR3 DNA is TGTGCCAGTAGTCCCCAAACCGGGACCGGGGAGCTGTTTTTT. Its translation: CASSPQTGTGELFF.

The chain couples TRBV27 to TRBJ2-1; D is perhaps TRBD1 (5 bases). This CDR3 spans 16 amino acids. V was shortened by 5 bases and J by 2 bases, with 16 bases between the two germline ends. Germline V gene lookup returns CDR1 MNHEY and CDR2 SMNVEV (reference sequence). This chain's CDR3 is CASSTDSPGPYNEQFF. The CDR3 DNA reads TGTGCCAGCAGTACAGACAGCCCAGGCCCCTACAATGAGCAGTTCTTC.

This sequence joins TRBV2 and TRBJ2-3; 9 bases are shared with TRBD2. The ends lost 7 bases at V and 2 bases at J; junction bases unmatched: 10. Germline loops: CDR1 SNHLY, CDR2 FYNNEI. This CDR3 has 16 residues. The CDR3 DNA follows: TGTGCCAGCACCGCGGGTGCGGGAGGGCCCACAGATACGCAGTATTTT. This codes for CASTAGAGGPTDTQYF.

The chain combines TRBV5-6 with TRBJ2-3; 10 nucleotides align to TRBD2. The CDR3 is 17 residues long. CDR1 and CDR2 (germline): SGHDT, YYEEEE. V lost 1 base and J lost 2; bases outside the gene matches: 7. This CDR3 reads CASSLYEAGGPTDTQYF. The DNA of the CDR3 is TGTGCCAGCAGCTTGTATGAAGCGGGGGGGCCCACAGATACGCAGTATTTT.